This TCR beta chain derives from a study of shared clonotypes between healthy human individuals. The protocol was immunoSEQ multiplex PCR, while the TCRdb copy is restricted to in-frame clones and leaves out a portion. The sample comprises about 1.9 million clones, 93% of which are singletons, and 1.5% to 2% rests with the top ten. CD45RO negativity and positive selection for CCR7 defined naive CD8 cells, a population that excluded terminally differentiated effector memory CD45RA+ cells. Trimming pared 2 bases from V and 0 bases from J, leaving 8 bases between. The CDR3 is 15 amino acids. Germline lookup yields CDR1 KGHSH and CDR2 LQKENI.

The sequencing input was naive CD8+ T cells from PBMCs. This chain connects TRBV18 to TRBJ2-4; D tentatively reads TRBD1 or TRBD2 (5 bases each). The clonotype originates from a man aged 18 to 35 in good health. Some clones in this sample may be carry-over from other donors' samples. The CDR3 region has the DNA TGTGCCAGCTCACCATGGGACCAAGCCAAAAACATTCAGTACTTC. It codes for CASSPWDQAKNIQYF.